This is a list of T cell receptor beta chains from one sample in a study of molecular identifiers for immune sequencing clone quantification. TCRdb redid the calling of the PCR reads with MiXCR, one entry per CDR3 protein. The data hold approximately 54,000 distinct CDR3 sequences, with approximately 25% observed a single time. Sequencing was performed on naive CD8+ T cells from blood, with Jurkat cell RNA spiked in. The source is a human donor in good health. Some libraries in this study had Jurkat cell RNA spiked in. The CDR3 runs from the conserved cysteine through the conserved F or W. The D gene is left open where the match is weak. The size of a clone is reported for some rows only, either as once, few or many, or as a class for expanded clones.

J: TRBJ2-3
V: TRBV6-2/TRBV6-3
D: -
size: many
CDR3: CASSSPGETDTQYF
DNA: TGTGCCAGCAGTTCACCTGGGGAAACAGATACGCAGTATTTT

J: TRBJ2-4
V: TRBV6-6
D: -
size: many
CDR3: CASSRSGGAKNIQYF
DNA: TGTGCCAGCAGTCGCTCTGGGGGGGCCAAAAACATTCAGTACTTC

J: TRBJ2-5
V: TRBV6-5
D: TRBD1
size: many
CDR3: CASRGQGPQETQYF
DNA: TGTGCCAGCAGGGGACAGGGACCTCAAGAGACCCAGTACTTC

J: TRBJ2-2
V: TRBV7-9
D: -
size: many
CDR3: CASSLESVIGQTNTGELFF
DNA: TGTGCCAGCAGCTTAGAGAGTGTGATCGGACAGACGAACACCGGGGAGCTGTTTTTT

J: TRBJ2-2
V: TRBV20-1
D: -
size: many
CDR3: CSAMRTGELFF
DNA: TGCAGTGCTATGAGGACCGGGGAGCTGTTTTTT

J: TRBJ1-1
V: TRBV14
D: -
size: once
CDR3: CASSQAGALNTAAFF
DNA: TGTGCCAGCAGCCAAGCAGGAGCTCTGAACACTGCCGCTTTCTTT

J: TRBJ2-2
V: TRBV4-3
D: -
size: many
CDR3: CASSQDRLSRAGELFF
DNA: TGCGCCAGCAGCCAAGATAGGTTGAGTCGGGCCGGGGAGCTGTTTTTT

J: TRBJ2-5
V: TRBV6-2/TRBV6-3
D: -
size: few
CDR3: CASSYSIKDNQEPQYF
DNA: TGTGCCAGCAGTTACTCGATCAAGGACAACCAAGAGCCCCAGTACTTC

J: TRBJ2-1
V: TRBV11-2
D: TRBD1
size: many
CDR3: CASSPSGTANEQFF
DNA: TGTGCCAGCAGCCCGTCCGGGACAGCGAATGAGCAGTTCTTC

J: TRBJ2-3
V: TRBV6-2/TRBV6-3
D: TRBD2
size: many
CDR3: CASSYGRLAVADTQYF
DNA: TGTGCCAGCAGTTACGGGCGGCTAGCGGTAGCAGATACGCAGTATTTT

J: TRBJ2-3
V: TRBV9
D: -
size: many
CDR3: CASSVGASAKGDTQYF
DNA: TGTGCCAGCAGCGTCGGGGCTAGCGCCAAGGGAGATACGCAGTATTTT

J: TRBJ2-2
V: TRBV19
D: -
size: -
CDR3: CASSYPAVGDNTGELFF
DNA: TGTGCCAGTAGTTATCCGGCGGTGGGAGACAACACCGGGGAGCTGTTTTTT

J: TRBJ1-1
V: TRBV11-2
D: -
size: many
CDR3: CASSLVRDPEAFF
DNA: TGTGCCAGCAGCTTAGTAAGGGACCCTGAAGCTTTCTTT

J: TRBJ2-3
V: TRBV28
D: -
size: few
CDR3: CASSSYLADTQYF
DNA: TGTGCCAGCAGCTCCTATCTAGCAGATACGCAGTATTTT

J: TRBJ1-5
V: TRBV20-1
D: -
size: many
CDR3: CSARVLIDSNQPQHF
DNA: TGCAGTGCTAGAGTACTCATCGACAGCAATCAGCCCCAGCATTTT

J: TRBJ1-2
V: TRBV4-1
D: TRBD1
size: many
CDR3: CASSLGQGSDGYTF
DNA: TGCGCCAGCAGCTTGGGACAGGGCAGCGATGGCTACACCTTC

J: TRBJ1-1
V: TRBV2
D: -
size: many
CDR3: CASNRPMNTEAFF
DNA: TGTGCCAGCAACAGACCAATGAACACTGAAGCTTTCTTT

J: TRBJ1-5
V: TRBV28
D: -
size: many
CDR3: CASSPSGRPQHF
DNA: TGTGCCAGCAGCCCCTCCGGCCGGCCCCAGCATTTT

J: TRBJ2-7
V: TRBV7-9
D: TRBD2
size: many
CDR3: CASMSGLAYEQYF
DNA: TGTGCCAGCATGTCGGGACTAGCCTACGAGCAGTACTTC

J: TRBJ2-7
V: TRBV6-5
D: TRBD1
size: many
CDR3: CASTVSGTGGPSGSGEQYF
DNA: TGTGCCAGCACTGTCAGCGGGACAGGGGGCCCTAGCGGGAGCGGCGAGCAGTACTTC

J: TRBJ2-3
V: TRBV12-3/TRBV12-4
D: TRBD1
size: -
CDR3: CASSSEGTGSADTQYF
DNA: TGTGCCAGCAGTTCAGAGGGGACAGGGAGTGCAGATACGCAGTATTTT

J: TRBJ2-7
V: TRBV29-1
D: TRBD2
size: once
CDR3: CSAVERGGPAYAPSF
DNA: TGCAGCGCTGTGGAGCGGGGGGGCCCCGCTTACGCGCCGTCCTTC

J: TRBJ2-3
V: TRBV28
D: -
size: many
CDR3: CASSGGLATDTQYF
DNA: TGTGCCAGCAGTGGGGGGCTTGCCACAGATACGCAGTATTTT

J: TRBJ2-5
V: TRBV13
D: TRBD1
size: many
CDR3: CASSTTGVGMWETQYF
DNA: TGTGCCAGCAGCACAACAGGGGTTGGGATGTGGGAGACCCAGTACTTC

J: TRBJ2-3
V: TRBV13
D: TRBD2
size: -
CDR3: CASSYLSGGSTDTQYF
DNA: TGTGCCAGCAGCTATCTTAGCGGGGGAAGCACAGATACGCAGTATTTT

J: TRBJ2-1
V: TRBV7-3
D: TRBD2
size: few
CDR3: CASSKISGTNHNEQFF
DNA: TGTGCCAGCAGCAAAATATCCGGGACTAATCACAATGAGCAGTTCTTC

J: TRBJ1-4
V: TRBV6-2/TRBV6-3
D: -
size: -
CDR3: CASTKETEPSGFEKLFF
DNA: TGTGCCAGCACCAAGGAGACAGAGCCTTCAGGATTTGAAAAACTGTTTTTT

J: TRBJ2-3
V: TRBV7-2
D: TRBD1
size: many
CDR3: CASSFLQGVSTDTQYF
DNA: TGTGCCAGCAGCTTTTTACAGGGGGTGAGCACAGATACGCAGTATTTT